This T cell receptor (beta chain) was sequenced for a study of T cells in Graves' hyperthyroidism and ophthalmopathy. On the study more broadly: At the time of initial diagnosis and before any treatment, peripheral blood was collected.

General observations from the study: Most thyroid clonotypes with frequency above 0.001 were detected in blood.

The table lists this clonotype with a few counts. What it recognizes is unknown. Stable Graves' hyperthyroidism denoted no ophthalmopathy progression over 18 months. Diagnoses rested on clinical symptoms, serum thyroxine and TRAb, thyroid ultrasound and orbital computed tomography. Trimming at V came to 0 bases and at J to 2 bases, leaving 6 bases not matched to a gene. The CDR3 spans 16 residues. Germline CDR1 reads MNHEY; CDR2 reads SVGEGT. Amplified TCR beta CDR3 regions came from RNA transcripts. HTBI primers were the set used in a first-round RT-PCR of the TCR CDR3. TCRdb recomputed calls from the multiplex PCR reads with MiXCR, one row per CDR3 protein. This table has hundreds of thousands of distinct CDR3 sequences, 11% to 15% appearing once.

This clonotype was obtained from a woman aged 18-29 years with Graves' hyperthyroidism. The V gene is TRBV6-2 or TRBV6-3, the J gene TRBJ2-7; 8 nucleotides agree with TRBD1. The sequenced material came from blood. The CDR3 DNA follows: TGTGCCAGCAGTTACTCCGGGACAGGTATTCCCTACGAGCAGTACTTC. It yields the protein CASSYSGTGIPYEQYF.